This TCR beta chain appears in the sequencing data of a study of neurological immune-mediated disorders. TCRdb called the 5' RACE reads again in MiXCR, with one record for every CDR3 protein. Of roughly 75,000 distinct CDR3 sequences listed, approximately 14% are singletons. This clonotype came up many times. As for time point: longitudinal time-point 1 (baseline). The sequence was collected from a female donor with HTLV-1-associated myelopathy (HAM/TSP). Sequencing was done on a sample of PBMCs.

CDR3 protein: CASSHPRGELFF. CDR3 bases: TGTGCCAGCAGCCATCCACGGGGGGAGCTGTTTTTT. This chain uses TRBV3-1 with TRBJ2-2; D gene uncertain. Germline-derived CDR1 and CDR2 are LGHDT and YNNKEL (reference sequence). The V and J ends lost 3 bases and 8 bases respectively, with 7 bases between them. The CDR3 totals 12 residues.